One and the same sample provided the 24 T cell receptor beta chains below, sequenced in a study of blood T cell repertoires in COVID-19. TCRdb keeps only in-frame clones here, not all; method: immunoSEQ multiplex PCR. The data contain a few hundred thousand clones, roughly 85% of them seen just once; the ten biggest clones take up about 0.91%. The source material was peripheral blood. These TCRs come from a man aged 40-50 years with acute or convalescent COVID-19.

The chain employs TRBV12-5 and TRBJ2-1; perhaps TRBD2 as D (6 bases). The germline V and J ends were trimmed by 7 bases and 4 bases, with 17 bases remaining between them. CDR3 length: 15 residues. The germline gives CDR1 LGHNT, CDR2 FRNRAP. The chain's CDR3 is CASVLSIGGYNEQFF. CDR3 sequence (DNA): TGTGCTAGTGTTCTCTCCATCGGGGGTTACAATGAGCAGTTCTTC.

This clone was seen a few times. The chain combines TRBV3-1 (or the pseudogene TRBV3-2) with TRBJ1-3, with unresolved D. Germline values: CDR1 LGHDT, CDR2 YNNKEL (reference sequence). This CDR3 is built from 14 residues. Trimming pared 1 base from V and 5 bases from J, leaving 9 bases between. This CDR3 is CASSQAPTRNTIYF. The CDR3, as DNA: TGTGCCAGCAGCCAAGCACCTACTCGAAACACCATATATTTT.

The CDR3 is CASSTEGISAFF. CDR3 coding DNA: TGTGCCAGCTCAACAGAGGGTATTTCAGCTTTCTTT. The chain carries TRBV18 and TRBJ1-1; no reliable D call. Germline loops: CDR1 KGHSH, CDR2 LQKENI. CDR3 length equals 12 residues. The germline V and J ends were trimmed by 5 bases and 10 bases, with 14 bases remaining between them. The variable domain in full, with the rest retrieved from reference TRBV18 and TRBJ1-1, is NAGVMQNPRHLVRRRGQEARLRCSPMKGHSHVYWYRQLPEEGLKFMVYLQKENIIDESGMPKERFSAEFPKEGPSILRIQQVVRGDSAAYFCASSTEGISAFFGQGTRLTVV.

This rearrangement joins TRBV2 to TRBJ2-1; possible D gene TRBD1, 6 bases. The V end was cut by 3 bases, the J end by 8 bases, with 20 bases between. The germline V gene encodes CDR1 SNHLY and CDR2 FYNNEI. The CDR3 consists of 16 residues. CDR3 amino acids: CASSEDRGPSVDEQFF. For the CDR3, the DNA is TGTGCCAGCAGTGAGGACAGAGGACCTTCGGTGGATGAGCAGTTCTTC.

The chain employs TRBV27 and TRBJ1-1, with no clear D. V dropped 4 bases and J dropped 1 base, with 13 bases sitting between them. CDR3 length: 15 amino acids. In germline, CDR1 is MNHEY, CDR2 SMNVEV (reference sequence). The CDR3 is CASSSLARGNTEAFF. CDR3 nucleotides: TGTGCCAGCAGTTCCCTCGCCCGGGGGAACACTGAAGCTTTCTTT.

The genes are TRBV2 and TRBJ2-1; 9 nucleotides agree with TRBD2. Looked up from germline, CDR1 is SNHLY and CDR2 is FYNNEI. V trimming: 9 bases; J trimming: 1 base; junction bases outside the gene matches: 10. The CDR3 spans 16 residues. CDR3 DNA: TGTGCCAGTGGCGGGGGGGCCCAAATTTCCTACAATGAGCAGTTCTTC. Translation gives CASGGGAQISYNEQFF.

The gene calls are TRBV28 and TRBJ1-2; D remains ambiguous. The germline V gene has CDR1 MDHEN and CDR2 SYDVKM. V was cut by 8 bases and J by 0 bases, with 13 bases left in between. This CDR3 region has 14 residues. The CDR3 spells CASFVTGTNYGYTF. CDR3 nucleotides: TGTGCCAGCTTCGTTACCGGGACTAACTATGGCTACACCTTC.

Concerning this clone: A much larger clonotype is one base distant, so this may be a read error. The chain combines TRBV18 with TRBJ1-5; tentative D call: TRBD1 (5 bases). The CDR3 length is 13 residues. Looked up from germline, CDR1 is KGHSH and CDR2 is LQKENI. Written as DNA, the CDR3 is TGTGCCGGCTCGCGGGACGAAAATCAGCCCCAGCATTTT. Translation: CAGSRDENQPQHF.

The CDR3 DNA sequence: TGTGCCAGCAGCTCTACAGGCGTGGGAGGCTACACCTTC. It yields the protein CASSSTGVGGYTF. This chain connects TRBV13 to TRBJ1-2; D is possibly TRBD1 (5 bases). The CDR3 is made up of 13 amino acids. The germline CDR1 and CDR2 sequences are PRHDT and FYEKMQ (reference sequence). With 4 bases removed from V and 8 bases from J, the gap between germline ends came to 14 bases.

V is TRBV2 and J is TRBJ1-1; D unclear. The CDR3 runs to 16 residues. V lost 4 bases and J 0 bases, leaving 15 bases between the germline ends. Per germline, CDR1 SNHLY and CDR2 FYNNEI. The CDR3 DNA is TGTGCCAGCAGTGCGGTGTTAGTGGGCCTGAACACTGAAGCTTTCTTT. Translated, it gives CASSAVLVGLNTEAFF.

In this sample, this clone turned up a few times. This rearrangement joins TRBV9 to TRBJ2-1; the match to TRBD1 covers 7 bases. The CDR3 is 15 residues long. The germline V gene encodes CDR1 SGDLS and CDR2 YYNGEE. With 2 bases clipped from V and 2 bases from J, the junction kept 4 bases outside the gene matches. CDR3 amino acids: CASSVRDSTYNEQFF. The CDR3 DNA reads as TGTGCCAGCAGCGTCCGGGACAGTACCTACAATGAGCAGTTCTTC. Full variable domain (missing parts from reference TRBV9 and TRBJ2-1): DSGVTQTPKHLITATGQRVTLRCSPRSGDLSVYWYQQSLDQGLQFLIQYYNGEERAKGNILERFSAQQFPDLHSELNLSSLELGDSALYFCASSVRDSTYNEQFFGPGTRLTVL.

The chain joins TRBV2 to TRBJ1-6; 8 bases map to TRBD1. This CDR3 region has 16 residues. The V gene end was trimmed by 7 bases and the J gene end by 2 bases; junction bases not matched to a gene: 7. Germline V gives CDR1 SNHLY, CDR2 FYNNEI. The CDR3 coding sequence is TGTGCCAGCACCATAGGACAGGGTACCTATAATTCACCCCTCCACTTT. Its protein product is CASTIGQGTYNSPLHF.

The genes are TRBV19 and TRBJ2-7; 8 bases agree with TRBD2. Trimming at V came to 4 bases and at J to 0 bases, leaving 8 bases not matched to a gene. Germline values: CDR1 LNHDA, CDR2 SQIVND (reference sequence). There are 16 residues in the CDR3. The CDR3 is CASSTHLSGSSYEQYF. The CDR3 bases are TGTGCCAGTAGTACCCATTTGAGCGGGAGCTCCTACGAGCAGTACTTC.

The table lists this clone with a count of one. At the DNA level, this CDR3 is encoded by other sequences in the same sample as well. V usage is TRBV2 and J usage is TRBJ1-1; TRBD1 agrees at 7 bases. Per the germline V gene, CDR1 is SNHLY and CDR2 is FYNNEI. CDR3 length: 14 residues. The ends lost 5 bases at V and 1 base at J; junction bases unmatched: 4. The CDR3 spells CASSRQGPNTEAFF. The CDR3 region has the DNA TGTGCCAGCAGTCGACAGGGACCGAACACTGAAGCTTTCTTT.

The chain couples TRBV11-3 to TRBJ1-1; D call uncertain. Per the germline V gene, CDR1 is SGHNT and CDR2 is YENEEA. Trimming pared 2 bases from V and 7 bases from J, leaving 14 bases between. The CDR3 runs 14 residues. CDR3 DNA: TGTGCCAGCAGCTTACCCCTCCCGCCACATGAAGCTTTCTTT. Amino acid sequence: CASSLPLPPHEAFF.

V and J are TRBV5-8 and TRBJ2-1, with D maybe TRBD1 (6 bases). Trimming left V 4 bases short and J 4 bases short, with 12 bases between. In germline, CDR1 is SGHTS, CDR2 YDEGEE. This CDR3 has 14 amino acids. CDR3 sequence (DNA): TGTGCCAGCAGCGCCGGACAGAGTTACAATGAGCAGTTCTTC. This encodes CASSAGQSYNEQFF. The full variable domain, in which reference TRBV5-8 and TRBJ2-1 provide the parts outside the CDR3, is EAGVTQSPTHLIKTRGQQATLRCSPISGHTSVYWYQQALGLGLQFLLWYDEGEERNRGNFPPRFSGRQFPNYSSELNVNALELEDSALYLCASSAGQSYNEQFFGPGTRLTVL.

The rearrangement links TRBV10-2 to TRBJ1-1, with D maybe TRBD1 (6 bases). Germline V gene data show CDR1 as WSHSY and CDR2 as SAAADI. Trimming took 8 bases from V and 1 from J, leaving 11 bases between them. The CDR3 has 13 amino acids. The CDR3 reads CASVGASNTEAFF. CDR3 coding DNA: TGCGCCAGCGTGGGGGCCTCGAACACTGAAGCTTTCTTT.

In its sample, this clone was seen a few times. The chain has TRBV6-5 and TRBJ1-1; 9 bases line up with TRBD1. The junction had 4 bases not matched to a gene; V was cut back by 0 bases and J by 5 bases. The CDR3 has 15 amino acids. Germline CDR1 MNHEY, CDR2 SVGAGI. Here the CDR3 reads CASSYSGQGWTEAFF. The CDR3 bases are TGTGCCAGCAGTTACTCGGGACAGGGCTGGACTGAAGCTTTCTTT.

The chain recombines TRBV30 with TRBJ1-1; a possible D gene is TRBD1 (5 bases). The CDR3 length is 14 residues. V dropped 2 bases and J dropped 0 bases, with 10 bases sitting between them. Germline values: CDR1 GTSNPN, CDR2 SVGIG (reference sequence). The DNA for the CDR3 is TGTGCCTGGAGTCGCGGGGCCATGAACACTGAAGCTTTCTTT. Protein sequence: CAWSRGAMNTEAFF.

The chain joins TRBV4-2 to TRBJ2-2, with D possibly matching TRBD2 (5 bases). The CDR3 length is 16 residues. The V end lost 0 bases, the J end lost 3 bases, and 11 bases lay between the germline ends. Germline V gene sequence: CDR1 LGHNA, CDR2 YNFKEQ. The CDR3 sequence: CASSQEGRADTGELFF. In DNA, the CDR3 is TGTGCCAGCAGCCAAGAAGGGCGGGCGGACACCGGGGAGCTGTTTTTT.

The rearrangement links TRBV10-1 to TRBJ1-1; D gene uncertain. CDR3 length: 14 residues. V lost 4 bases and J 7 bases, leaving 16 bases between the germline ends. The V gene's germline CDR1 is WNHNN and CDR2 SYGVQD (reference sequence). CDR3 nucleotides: TGCGCCAGCAGTGCCTCCAGAGGAACAAGTGAAGCTTTCTTT. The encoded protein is CASSASRGTSEAFF.

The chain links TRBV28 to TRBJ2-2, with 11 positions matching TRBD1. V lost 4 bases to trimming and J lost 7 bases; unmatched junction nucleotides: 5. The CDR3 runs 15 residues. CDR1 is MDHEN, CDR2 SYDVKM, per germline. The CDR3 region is CASSSDRGQSGELFF. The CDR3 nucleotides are TGTGCCAGCAGTTCGGACAGGGGGCAAAGCGGGGAGCTGTTTTTT.

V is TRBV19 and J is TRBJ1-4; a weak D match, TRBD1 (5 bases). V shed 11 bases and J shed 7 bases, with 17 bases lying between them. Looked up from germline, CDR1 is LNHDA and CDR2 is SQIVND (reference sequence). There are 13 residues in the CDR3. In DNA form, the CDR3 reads TGTGCCTCCCGGGGGACGACGAGTGAAAAACTGTTTTTT. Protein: CASRGTTSEKLFF.

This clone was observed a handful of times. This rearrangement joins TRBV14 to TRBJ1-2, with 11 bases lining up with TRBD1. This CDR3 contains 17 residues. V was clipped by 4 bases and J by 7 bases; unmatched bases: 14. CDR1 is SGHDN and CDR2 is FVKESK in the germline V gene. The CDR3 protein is CASSRSGTGGSVGGYTF. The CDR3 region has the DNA TGTGCCAGCAGCCGATCCGGGACAGGGGGAAGTGTGGGTGGCTACACCTTC.